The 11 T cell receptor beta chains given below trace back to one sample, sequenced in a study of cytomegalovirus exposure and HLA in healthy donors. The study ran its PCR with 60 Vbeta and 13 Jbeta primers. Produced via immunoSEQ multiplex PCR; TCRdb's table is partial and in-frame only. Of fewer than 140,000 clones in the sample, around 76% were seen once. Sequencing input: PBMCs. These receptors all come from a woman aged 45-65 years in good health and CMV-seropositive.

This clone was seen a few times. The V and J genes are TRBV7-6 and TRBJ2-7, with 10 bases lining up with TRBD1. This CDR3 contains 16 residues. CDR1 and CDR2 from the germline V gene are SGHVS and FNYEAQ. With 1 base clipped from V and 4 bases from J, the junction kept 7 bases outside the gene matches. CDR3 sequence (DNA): TGTGCCAGCAGCTTAGAACCCCGGGACAGGGGATACGAGCAGTACTTC. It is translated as CASSLEPRDRGYEQYF.

CDR3 DNA sequence: TGTGCCAGCAGGGAGCTGGGACAGGGAGGCCCCACCATATATTTT. Translation gives CASRELGQGGPTIYF. The J gene is TRBJ1-3, the V gene TRBV5-6; 9 bases map to TRBD1. In germline, CDR1 is SGHDT, CDR2 YYEEEE. The ends lost 5 bases at V and 9 bases at J; junction bases unmatched: 12. The CDR3 has 15 amino acids.

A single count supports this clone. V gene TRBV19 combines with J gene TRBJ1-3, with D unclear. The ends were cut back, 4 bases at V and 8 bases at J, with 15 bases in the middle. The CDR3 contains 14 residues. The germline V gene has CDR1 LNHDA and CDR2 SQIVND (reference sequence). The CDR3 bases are TGTGCCAGTAGTACCCCCGGAGGGTCGGACACCATATATTTT. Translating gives CASSTPGGSDTIYF.

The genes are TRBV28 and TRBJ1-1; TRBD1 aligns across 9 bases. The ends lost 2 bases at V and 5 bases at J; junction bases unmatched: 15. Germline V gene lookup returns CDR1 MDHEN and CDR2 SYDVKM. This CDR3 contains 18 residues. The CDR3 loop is CASSLPGGPGTGSTEAFF. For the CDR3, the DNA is TGTGCCAGCAGTTTACCGGGTGGTCCTGGGACAGGGTCGACTGAAGCTTTCTTT.

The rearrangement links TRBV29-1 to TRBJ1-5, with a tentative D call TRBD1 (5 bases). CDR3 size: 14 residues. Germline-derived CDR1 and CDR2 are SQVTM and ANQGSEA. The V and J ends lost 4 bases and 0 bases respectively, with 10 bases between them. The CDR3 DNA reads TGCAGCGTTGGGGGGGGGAATAGCAATCAGCCCCAGCATTTT. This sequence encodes CSVGGGNSNQPQHF.

Here the CDR3 reads CSAEGGYGYTF. CDR3 in DNA: TGCAGTGCTGAGGGTGGCTATGGCTACACCTTC. The chain combines TRBV20-1 with TRBJ1-2; no reliable D call. Germline V gene sequence: CDR1 DFQATT, CDR2 SNEGSKA (reference sequence). Trimming took off 5 bases at V and 4 bases at J, with 8 bases between the two ends. The CDR3 has 11 amino acids.

CDR3 region: CASSVVTGKGSGGLFLRSGNTIYF. The DNA for the CDR3 is TGTGCCAGCAGCGTAGTAACGGGGAAGGGTTCGGGAGGCCTTTTTCTCCGGTCTGGAAACACCATATATTTT. V gene TRBV9 combines with J gene TRBJ1-3; D is undetermined. This CDR3 spans 24 amino acids. V was shortened by 0 bases and J by 1 base, with 35 bases between the two germline ends. Germline V gene data show CDR1 as SGDLS and CDR2 as YYNGEE.

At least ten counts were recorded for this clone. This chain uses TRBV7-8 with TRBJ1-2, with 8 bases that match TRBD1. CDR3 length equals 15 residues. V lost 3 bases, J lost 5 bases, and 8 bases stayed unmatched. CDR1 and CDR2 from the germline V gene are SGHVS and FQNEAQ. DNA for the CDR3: TGTGCCAGCAGCTTGCTCGGTCGACAGGGGTATGGCTACACCTTC. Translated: CASSLLGRQGYGYTF. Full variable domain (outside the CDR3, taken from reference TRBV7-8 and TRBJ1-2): GAGVSQSPRYKVAKRGQDVALRCDPISGHVSLFWYQQALGQGPEFLTYFQNEAQLDKSGLPSDRFFAERPEGSVSTLKIQRTQQEDSAVYLCASSLLGRQGYGYTFGSGTRLTVV.

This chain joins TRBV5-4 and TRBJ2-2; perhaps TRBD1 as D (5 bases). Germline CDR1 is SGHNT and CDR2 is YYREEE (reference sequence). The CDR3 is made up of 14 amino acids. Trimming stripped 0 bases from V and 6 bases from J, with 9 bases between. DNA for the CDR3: TGTGCCAGCAGCTTGGTGGCAGGGCCCGGGGAGCTGTTTTTT. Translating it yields CASSLVAGPGELFF.

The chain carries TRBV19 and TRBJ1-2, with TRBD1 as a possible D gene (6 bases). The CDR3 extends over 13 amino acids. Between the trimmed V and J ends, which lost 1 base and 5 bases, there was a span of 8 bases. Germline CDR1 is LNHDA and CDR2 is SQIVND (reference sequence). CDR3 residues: CASSIGRGYGYTF. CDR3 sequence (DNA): TGTGCCAGTAGTATAGGCAGGGGATATGGCTACACCTTC.

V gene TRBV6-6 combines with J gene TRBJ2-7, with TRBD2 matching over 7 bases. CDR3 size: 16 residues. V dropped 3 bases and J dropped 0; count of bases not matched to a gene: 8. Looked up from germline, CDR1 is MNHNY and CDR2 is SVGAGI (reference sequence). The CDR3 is CASSYSAGDSSYEQYF. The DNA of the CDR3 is TGTGCCAGCAGTTATTCCGCGGGGGATAGCTCCTACGAGCAGTACTTC.